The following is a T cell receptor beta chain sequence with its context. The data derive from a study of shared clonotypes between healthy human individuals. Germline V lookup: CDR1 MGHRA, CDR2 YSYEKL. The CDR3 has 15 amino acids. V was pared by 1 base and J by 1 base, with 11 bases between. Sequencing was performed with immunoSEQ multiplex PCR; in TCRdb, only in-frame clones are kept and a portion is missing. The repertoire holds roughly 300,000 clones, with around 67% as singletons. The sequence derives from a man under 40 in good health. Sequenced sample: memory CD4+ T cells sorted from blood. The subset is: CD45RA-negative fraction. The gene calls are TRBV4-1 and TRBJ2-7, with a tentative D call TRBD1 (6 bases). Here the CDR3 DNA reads TGCGCCAGCAGCCAAGGGCCAGGGGAGTCCTACGAGCAGTACTTC. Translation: CASSQGPGESYEQYF.